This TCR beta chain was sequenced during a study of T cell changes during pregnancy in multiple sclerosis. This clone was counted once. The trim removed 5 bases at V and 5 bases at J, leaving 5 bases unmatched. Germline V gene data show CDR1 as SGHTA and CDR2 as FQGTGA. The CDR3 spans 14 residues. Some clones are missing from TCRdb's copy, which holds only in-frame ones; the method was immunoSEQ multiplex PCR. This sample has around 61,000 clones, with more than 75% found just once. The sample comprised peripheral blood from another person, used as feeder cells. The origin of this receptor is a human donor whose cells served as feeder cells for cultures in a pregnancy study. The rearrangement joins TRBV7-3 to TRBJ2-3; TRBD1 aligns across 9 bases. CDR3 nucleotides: TGTGCCAGCAGCGTACAGGGGGCCGAAGATACGCAGTATTTT. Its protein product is CASSVQGAEDTQYF.